This T cell receptor beta chain comes out of a study of blood T cell repertoires in COVID-19. Study details: COVID-19 samples, acute and convalescent, were from the United States, Italy and Spain.

This CDR3 spans 14 amino acids. Germline values: CDR1 MDHEN, CDR2 SYDVKM. Trimming pared 6 bases from V and 9 bases from J, leaving 21 bases between. In the study's own analysis: For nucleated cells, counts were estimated from reference gene primer amplification. The protocol was immunoSEQ multiplex PCR, while the TCRdb copy is restricted to in-frame clones and leaves out a portion. The V and J calls and clone size are taken from that table; D and trimming were inferred from the DNA. The sample shows around 270,000 clones, 80% to 90% of them seen only once. The chain carries TRBV28 and TRBJ2-7; D is possibly TRBD1 (5 bases). Input material: peripheral blood. This sequence originates from a woman between 45 and 65 years old with acute or convalescent COVID-19. CDR3 loop: CASRERTPLPGQYF. The CDR3 DNA reads as TGTGCCAGCAGGGAACGGACACCCCTCCCCGGGCAGTACTTC.